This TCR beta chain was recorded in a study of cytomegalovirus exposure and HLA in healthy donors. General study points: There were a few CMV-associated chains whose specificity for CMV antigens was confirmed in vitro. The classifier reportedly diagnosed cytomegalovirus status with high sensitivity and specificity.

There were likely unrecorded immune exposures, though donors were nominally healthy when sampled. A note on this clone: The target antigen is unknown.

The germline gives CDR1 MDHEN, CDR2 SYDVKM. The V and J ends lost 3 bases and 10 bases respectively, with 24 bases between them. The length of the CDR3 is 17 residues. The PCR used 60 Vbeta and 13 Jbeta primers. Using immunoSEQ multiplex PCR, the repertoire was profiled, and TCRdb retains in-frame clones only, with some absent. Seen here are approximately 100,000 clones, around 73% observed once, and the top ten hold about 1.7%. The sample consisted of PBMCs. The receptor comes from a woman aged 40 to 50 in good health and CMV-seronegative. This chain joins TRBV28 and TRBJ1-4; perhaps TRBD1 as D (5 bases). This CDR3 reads CASSLPLGEGSGGKLFF. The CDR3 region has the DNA TGTGCCAGCAGTTTGCCATTGGGGGAGGGATCGGGGGGAAAACTGTTTTTT. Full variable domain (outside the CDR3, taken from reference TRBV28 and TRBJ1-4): DVKVTQSSRYLVKRTGEKVFLECVQDMDHENMFWYRQDPGLGLRLIYFSYDVKMKEKGDIPEGYSVSREKKERFSLILESASTNQTSMYLCASSLPLGEGSGGKLFFGSGTQLSVL.